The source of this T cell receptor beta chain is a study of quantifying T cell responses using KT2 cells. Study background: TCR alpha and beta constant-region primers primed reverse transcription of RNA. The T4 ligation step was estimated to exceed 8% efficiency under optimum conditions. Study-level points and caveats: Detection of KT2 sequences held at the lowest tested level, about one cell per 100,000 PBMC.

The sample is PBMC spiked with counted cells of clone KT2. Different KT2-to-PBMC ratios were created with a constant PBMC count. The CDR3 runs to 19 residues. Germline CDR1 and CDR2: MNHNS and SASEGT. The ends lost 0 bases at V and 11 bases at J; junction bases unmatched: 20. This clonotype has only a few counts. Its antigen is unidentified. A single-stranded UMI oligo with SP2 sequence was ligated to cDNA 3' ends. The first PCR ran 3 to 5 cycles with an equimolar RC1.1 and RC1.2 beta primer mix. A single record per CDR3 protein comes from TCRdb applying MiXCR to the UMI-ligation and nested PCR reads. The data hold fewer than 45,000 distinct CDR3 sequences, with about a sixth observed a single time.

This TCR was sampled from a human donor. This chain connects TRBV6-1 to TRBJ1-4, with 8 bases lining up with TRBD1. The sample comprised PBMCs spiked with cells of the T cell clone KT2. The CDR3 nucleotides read TGTGCCAGCAGTGAAGCCTTAAGCGGCGGGACAGGAACTAAGACGAAACTGTTTTTT. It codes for CASSEALSGGTGTKTKLFF.